This T cell receptor beta chain was captured by sequencing in a study of CD8+ T cells in alopecia areata. V gave up 5 bases and J gave up 5 bases, with 16 bases separating them. This CDR3 contains 15 residues. The germline V gene has CDR1 SGHAT and CDR2 FQNNGV. RNA was isolated and reverse transcribed to cDNA, the sequencing template. Profiled with immunoSEQ multiplex PCR; TCRdb holds only in-frame clones, not every one. The sample lists 110,000 or so clones; less than 70% were seen once. The material sequenced was CD4+ T cells sorted from blood. The clonotype comes from a human donor in good health. The chain recombines TRBV11-2 with TRBJ1-5; D not resolved. This CDR3 reads CASSRRGKWYQPQHF. The CDR3 DNA is TGTGCCAGCAGCCGCCGAGGTAAATGGTATCAGCCCCAGCATTTT.